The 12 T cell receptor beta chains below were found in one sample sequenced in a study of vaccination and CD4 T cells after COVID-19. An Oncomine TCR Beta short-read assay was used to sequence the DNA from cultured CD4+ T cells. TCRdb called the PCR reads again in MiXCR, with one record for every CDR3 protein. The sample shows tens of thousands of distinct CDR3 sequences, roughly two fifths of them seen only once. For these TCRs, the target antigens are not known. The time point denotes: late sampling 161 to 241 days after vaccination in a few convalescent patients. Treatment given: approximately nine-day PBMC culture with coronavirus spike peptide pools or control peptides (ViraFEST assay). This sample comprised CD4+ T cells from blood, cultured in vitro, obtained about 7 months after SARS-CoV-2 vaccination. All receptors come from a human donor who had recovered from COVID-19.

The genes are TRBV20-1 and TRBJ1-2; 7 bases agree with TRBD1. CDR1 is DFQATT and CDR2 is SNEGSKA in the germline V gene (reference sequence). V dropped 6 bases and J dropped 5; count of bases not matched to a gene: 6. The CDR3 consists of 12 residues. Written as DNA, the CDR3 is TGCAGTGCCGGGGGGGGACAGTATGGCTACACCTTC. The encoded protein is CSAGGGQYGYTF.

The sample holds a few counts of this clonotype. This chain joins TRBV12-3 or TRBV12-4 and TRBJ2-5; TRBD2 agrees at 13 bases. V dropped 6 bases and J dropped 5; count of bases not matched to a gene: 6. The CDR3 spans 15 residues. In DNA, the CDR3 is TGTGCCAGCAGCCAACTAGCGGGAGGGGGGGAGACCCAGTACTTC. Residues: CASSQLAGGGETQYF.

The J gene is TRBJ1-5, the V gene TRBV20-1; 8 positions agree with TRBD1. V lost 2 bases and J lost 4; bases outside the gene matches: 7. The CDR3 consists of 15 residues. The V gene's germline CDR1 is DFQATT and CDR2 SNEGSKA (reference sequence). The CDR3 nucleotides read TGCAGTGCTAGACCCGGACAGGGATTGAATCAGCCCCAGCATTTT. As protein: CSARPGQGLNQPQHF.

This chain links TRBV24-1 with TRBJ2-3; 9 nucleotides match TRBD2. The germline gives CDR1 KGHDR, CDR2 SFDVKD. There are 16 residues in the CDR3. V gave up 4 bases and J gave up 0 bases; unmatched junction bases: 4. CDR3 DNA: TGTGCCACCAGTGACTACAGCGGGGGGAGCACAGATACGCAGTATTTT. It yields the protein CATSDYSGGSTDTQYF.

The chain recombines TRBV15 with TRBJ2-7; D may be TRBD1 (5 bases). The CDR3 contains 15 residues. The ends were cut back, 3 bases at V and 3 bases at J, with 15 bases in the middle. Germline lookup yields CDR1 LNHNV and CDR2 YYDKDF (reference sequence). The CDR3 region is CATSRDHTGIYEQYF. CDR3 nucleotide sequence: TGTGCCACCAGCAGGGATCATACAGGAATCTACGAGCAGTACTTC. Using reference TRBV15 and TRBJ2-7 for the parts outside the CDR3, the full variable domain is DAMVIQNPRYQVTQFGKPVTLSCSQTLNHNVMYWYQQKSSQAPKLLFHYYDKDFNNEADTPDNFQSRRPNTSFCFLDIRSPGLGDTAMYLCATSRDHTGIYEQYFGPGTRLTVT.

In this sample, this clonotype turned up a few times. CDR3 in DNA: TGTGCCAGCAGCTTATGGTCTGGGGGTGGCGAGCAGTACTTC. Protein product: CASSLWSGGGEQYF. The chain combines TRBV7-2 with TRBJ2-7; D may match TRBD1 or TRBD2 (5 bases each). The CDR3 length is 14 residues. Germline V gene lookup returns CDR1 SGHTA and CDR2 FQGNSA. Trimming stripped 2 bases from V and 6 bases from J, with 14 bases between.

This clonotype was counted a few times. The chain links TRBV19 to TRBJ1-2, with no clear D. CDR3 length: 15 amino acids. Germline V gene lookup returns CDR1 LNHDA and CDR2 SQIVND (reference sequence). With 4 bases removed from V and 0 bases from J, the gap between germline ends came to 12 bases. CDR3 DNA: TGTGCCAGTAGTACCGCCAGTCCTACTAACTATGGCTACACCTTC. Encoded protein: CASSTASPTNYGYTF.

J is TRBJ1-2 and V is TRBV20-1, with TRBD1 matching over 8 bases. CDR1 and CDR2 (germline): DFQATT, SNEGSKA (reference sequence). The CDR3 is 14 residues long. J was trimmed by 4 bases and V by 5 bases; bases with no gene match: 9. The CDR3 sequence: CSAFEQGASYGYTF. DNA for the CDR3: TGCAGTGCTTTCGAGCAGGGGGCGTCCTATGGCTACACCTTC.

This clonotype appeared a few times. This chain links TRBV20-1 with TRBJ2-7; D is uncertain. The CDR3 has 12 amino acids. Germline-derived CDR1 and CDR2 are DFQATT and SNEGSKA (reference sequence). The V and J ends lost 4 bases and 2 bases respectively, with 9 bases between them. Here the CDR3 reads CSAMQAAYEQYF. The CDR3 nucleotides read TGCAGTGCTATGCAGGCCGCCTACGAGCAGTACTTC.

In DNA form, the CDR3 reads TGTGCCAGCAGCTTAGACCGGGGCGGCGGAGGCAATGAGCAGTTCTTC. Residues: CASSLDRGGGGNEQFF. The rearrangement uses TRBV7-3 and TRBJ2-1; D might be TRBD1 or TRBD2, each matching 5 bases. Germline V CDR1 and CDR2: SGHTA, FQGTGA. V lost 2 bases and J lost 6, with 17 bases in between. The CDR3 is 16 amino acids.

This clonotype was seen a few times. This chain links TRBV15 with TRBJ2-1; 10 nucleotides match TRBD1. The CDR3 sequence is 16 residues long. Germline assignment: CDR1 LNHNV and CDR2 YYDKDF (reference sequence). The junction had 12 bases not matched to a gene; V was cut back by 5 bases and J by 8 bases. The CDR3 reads CATSAHTGTGVDEQFF. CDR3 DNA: TGTGCCACCAGCGCCCATACCGGGACAGGGGTAGATGAGCAGTTCTTC.

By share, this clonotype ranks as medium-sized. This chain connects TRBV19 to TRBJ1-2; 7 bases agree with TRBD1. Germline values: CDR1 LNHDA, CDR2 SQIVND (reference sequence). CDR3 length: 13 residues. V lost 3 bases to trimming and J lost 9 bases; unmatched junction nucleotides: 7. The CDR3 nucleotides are TGTGCCAGTAGTATCGGGACAGTCCCTAGCTACACCTTC. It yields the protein CASSIGTVPSYTF.